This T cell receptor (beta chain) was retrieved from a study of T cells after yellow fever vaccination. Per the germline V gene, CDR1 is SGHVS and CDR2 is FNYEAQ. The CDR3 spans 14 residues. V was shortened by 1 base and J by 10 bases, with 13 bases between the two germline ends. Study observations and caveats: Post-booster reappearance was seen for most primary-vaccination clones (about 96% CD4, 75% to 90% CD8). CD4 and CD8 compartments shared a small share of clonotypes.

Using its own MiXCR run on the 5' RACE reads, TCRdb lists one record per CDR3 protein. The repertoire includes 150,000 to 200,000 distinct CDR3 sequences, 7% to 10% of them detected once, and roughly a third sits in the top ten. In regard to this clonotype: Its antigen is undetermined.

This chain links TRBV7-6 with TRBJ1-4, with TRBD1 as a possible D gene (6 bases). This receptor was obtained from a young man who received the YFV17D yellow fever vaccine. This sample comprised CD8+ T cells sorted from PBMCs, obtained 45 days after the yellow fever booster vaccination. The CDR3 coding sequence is TGTGCCAGCAGCTTAGGGCAGGGGACGGGAAAACTGTTTTTT. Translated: CASSLGQGTGKLFF.